This entry lists 31 T cell receptor beta chains sequenced from one sample in a study of cytomegalovirus exposure and HLA in healthy donors. The PCR made use of 60 Vbeta and 13 Jbeta primers. Produced via immunoSEQ multiplex PCR; TCRdb's table is partial and in-frame only. The data contain some 180,000 clones, roughly four fifths of them singletons. The sample comprised PBMCs. These TCRs come from a woman aged 18-29 years in good health and CMV-seronegative.

The chain combines TRBV9 with TRBJ2-7; TRBD1 matches 10 bases. Germline loops: CDR1 SGDLS, CDR2 YYNGEE. The CDR3 is made up of 13 amino acids. The ends lost 8 bases at V and 1 base at J; junction bases unmatched: 3. CDR3 amino acids: CASRDRGSYEQYV. The DNA for the CDR3 is TGTGCCAGTCGGGACAGGGGATCCTACGAGCAGTACGTC.

V usage is TRBV6-5 and J usage is TRBJ2-2, with 11 bases matching TRBD2. V lost 6 bases, J lost 5 bases, and 5 bases stayed unmatched. This CDR3 contains 15 residues. CDR1 and CDR2 (germline): MNHEY, SVGAGI. The CDR3 spells CASSILAGETGELFF. The CDR3 coding sequence is TGTGCCAGCAGCATACTAGCGGGAGAGACCGGGGAGCTGTTTTTT.

The chain employs TRBV6-1 and TRBJ1-2; no reliable D call. The CDR3 runs 14 residues. CDR1 MNHNS and CDR2 SASEGT come from the germline V gene. V was shortened by 1 base and J by 0 bases, with 6 bases between the two germline ends. CDR3 region: CASSEGRPNYGYTF. The CDR3 DNA reads TGTGCCAGCAGTGAAGGGAGACCTAACTATGGCTACACCTTC.

The chain employs TRBV5-1 and TRBJ1-1; the D gene is possibly TRBD1 (5 bases). Germline V gene sequence: CDR1 SGHRS, CDR2 YFSETQ. The CDR3 totals 14 residues. The ends were cut back, 2 bases at V and 3 bases at J, with 11 bases in the middle. The CDR3 is CASSFQIRDTEAFF. Here the CDR3 DNA reads TGCGCCAGCAGCTTCCAGATCAGGGACACTGAAGCTTTCTTT. The whole variable domain, filled in from reference TRBV5-1 and TRBJ1-1, reads KAGVTQTPRYLIKTRGQQVTLSCSPISGHRSVSWYQQTPGQGLQFLFEYFSETQRNKGNFPGRFSGRQFSNSRSEMNVSTLELGDSALYLCASSFQIRDTEAFFGQGTRLTVV.

The chain combines TRBV30 with TRBJ2-3; 7 positions agree with TRBD1. The CDR3 spans 13 residues. CDR1 and CDR2 (germline): GTSNPN, SVGIG (reference sequence). CDR3 loop: CVGGSTRTDTQYF. CDR3 in DNA: TGTGTAGGGGGCTCAACCCGCACAGATACGCAGTATTTT.

V is TRBV7-9 and J is TRBJ2-5; TRBD2 might be the D (6 bases). The V gene lost 4 bases and the J gene lost 1 base, with 13 bases spanning the gap. Per the germline V gene, CDR1 is SEHNR and CDR2 is FQNEAQ (reference sequence). The CDR3 extends over 15 amino acids. The chain's CDR3 is CASSSEGPIQETQYF. The CDR3 coding sequence is TGTGCCAGCAGCTCGGAGGGGCCAATCCAAGAGACCCAGTACTTC. Based on the CDR3 plus reference TRBV7-9 and TRBJ2-5, the full variable domain is DTGVSQNPRHKITKRGQNVTFRCDPISEHNRLYWYRQTLGQGPEFLTYFQNEAQLEKSRLLSDRFSAERPKGSFSTLEIQRTEQGDSAMYLCASSSEGPIQETQYFGPGTRLLVL.

The genes are TRBV6-5 and TRBJ2-7; a possible D gene is TRBD2 (6 bases). Germline CDR1 and CDR2: MNHEY and SVGAGI. V lost 5 bases and J lost 3, with 17 bases in between. CDR3 size: 15 residues. CDR3 region: CASSPSAGHNYEQYF. The CDR3 DNA reads as TGTGCCAGCAGTCCCTCGGCGGGGCACAACTACGAGCAGTACTTC.

V usage is TRBV2 and J usage is TRBJ1-6; TRBD1 might be the D (6 bases). Trimming cost V 8 bases and J 10 bases, with 12 bases left between them. Germline CDR1 is SNHLY and CDR2 is FYNNEI. The CDR3 runs to 12 residues. The CDR3 protein is CASLRGGSPLHF. The DNA for the CDR3 is TGTGCCAGCCTAAGAGGGGGATCACCCCTCCACTTT.

The chain recombines TRBV5-5 with TRBJ2-3; a weak D match, TRBD2 (6 bases). This CDR3 has 16 amino acids. Germline CDR1 reads SGHKS; CDR2 reads YYEKEE (reference sequence). The V end was cut by 2 bases, the J end by 3 bases, with 16 bases between. The CDR3 loop is CASSLIPGEGTDTQYF. CDR3 nucleotide sequence: TGTGCCAGCAGCTTAATTCCGGGAGAGGGGACAGATACGCAGTATTTT.

The CDR3 reads CASSLPSDRGIGGTGELFF. The DNA for the CDR3 is TGTGCCAGCTCTTTGCCCTCGGACAGGGGGATTGGGGGCACCGGGGAGCTGTTTTTT. This chain uses TRBV5-6 with TRBJ2-2; 10 bases are a match to TRBD1. The V gene's germline CDR1 is SGHDT and CDR2 YYEEEE. Trimming took 7 bases from V and 4 from J; bases not matched to a gene: 19. This CDR3 comprises 19 residues.

V and J are TRBV19 and TRBJ2-7; weak D call: TRBD2 (6 bases). The CDR3 extends over 14 amino acids. V was clipped by 3 bases and J by 2 bases, with 11 bases between them. CDR1 LNHDA and CDR2 SQIVND come from the germline V gene (reference sequence). CDR3 in DNA: TGTGCCAGTAGTATGGGGGGAGACACCTACGAGCAGTACGTC. Residues: CASSMGGDTYEQYV.

V usage is TRBV11-3 and J usage is TRBJ2-7, with D maybe TRBD1 (6 bases). The germline V gene has CDR1 SGHNT and CDR2 YENEEA. This CDR3 is built from 15 residues. Trimming shortened V by 3 bases and J by 2 bases, and 14 bases separated the two germline ends. The CDR3 coding sequence is TGTGCCAGCAGCTTCAAGGGGGTAGTCACCTACGAGCAGTACTTC. The encoded protein is CASSFKGVVTYEQYF. Variable domain in full (rest from reference TRBV11-3 and TRBJ2-7): EAGVVQSPRYKIIEKKQPVAFWCNPISGHNTLYWYLQNLGQGPELLIRYENEEAVDDSQLPKDRFSAERLKGVDSTLKIQPAELGDSAVYLCASSFKGVVTYEQYFGPGTRLTVT.

This clone has just one count. This chain uses TRBV27 with TRBJ2-1, with 8 bases lining up with TRBD2. This CDR3 spans 12 amino acids. Germline loops: CDR1 MNHEY, CDR2 SMNVEV (reference sequence). The trim removed 10 bases at V and 10 bases at J, leaving 9 bases unmatched. In DNA, the CDR3 is TGTGCCACCCGGGAGGGCCTGAAGGAGCAGTTCTTC. The encoded protein is CATREGLKEQFF.

J is TRBJ2-3 and V is TRBV21-1; the table's D call, TRBD1, was not checked against the DNA. TRBV21-1 is assigned pseudogene status. This CDR3 spans 16 amino acids. The CDR3 region is CASRPQGGSSTDTQYF. CDR3 coding DNA: TGTGCCAGCCGACCACAGGGGGGGTCTAGCACAGATACGCAGTATTTT.

The chain combines TRBV5-1 with TRBJ1-1; perhaps TRBD1 as D (5 bases). CDR1 and CDR2 from the germline V gene are SGHRS and YFSETQ. The CDR3 spans 14 residues. V was trimmed by 6 bases and J by 5 bases, leaving 17 bases between them. The CDR3 region has the DNA TGCGCCAGCACCCGGGGGGGAATAGAGACTGAAGCTTTCTTT. It encodes CASTRGGIETEAFF.

The chain couples TRBV5-6 to TRBJ1-1; the D gene is possibly TRBD1 (5 bases). Trimming stripped 3 bases from V and 4 bases from J, with 7 bases between. Germline CDR1 SGHDT, CDR2 YYEEEE. The CDR3 is made up of 12 amino acids. The CDR3 sequence is CASSWGGTEAFF. CDR3 DNA sequence: TGTGCCAGCAGCTGGGGGGGCACTGAAGCTTTCTTT. The complete variable domain, with remaining parts taken from reference TRBV5-6 and TRBJ1-1, reads DAGVTQSPTHLIKTRGQQVTLRCSPKSGHDTVSWYQQALGQGPQFIFQYYEEEERQRGNFPDRFSGHQFPNYSSELNVNALLLGDSALYLCASSWGGTEAFFGQGTRLTVV.

As regards this clone: Other nucleotide sequences in the sample specify the same CDR3. The chain is built from TRBV28 and TRBJ1-2; TRBD1 aligns across 10 bases. After removal of 7 bases from V and 3 bases from J, the junction contained 5 bases not matched to a gene. There are 14 residues in the CDR3. Germline CDR1 and CDR2: MDHEN and SYDVKM. The CDR3 loop is CASIGQGDYYGYTF. The CDR3 DNA reads as TGTGCCAGCATTGGACAGGGGGATTACTATGGCTACACCTTC.

The chain is built from TRBV7-6 and TRBJ1-3; D possibly corresponds to TRBD1 (6 bases). This CDR3 contains 15 residues. V shed 3 bases and J shed 0 bases, with 9 bases lying between them. Germline CDR1 is SGHVS and CDR2 is FNYEAQ. The CDR3, as DNA: TGTGCCAGCAGCTTGGACAGATTCTCTGGAAACACCATATATTTT. Its translation is CASSLDRFSGNTIYF.

The chain is built from TRBV30 and TRBJ1-1, with 7 bases fitting TRBD1. Germline V CDR1 and CDR2: GTSNPN, SVGIG (reference sequence). J lost 8 bases, V lost 4 bases, and 7 bases had no gene match. There are 12 residues in the CDR3. The CDR3 spells CAWNIGGAEAFF. CDR3 bases: TGTGCCTGGAATATAGGGGGCGCGGAAGCTTTCTTT.

The chain links TRBV11-3 to TRBJ2-3; D call uncertain. CDR1 and CDR2 from the germline V gene are SGHNT and YENEEA. The ends were cut back, 4 bases at V and 0 bases at J, with 11 bases in the middle. This CDR3 comprises 15 residues. CDR3 nucleotide sequence: TGTGCCAGCAGCTCGCACGCCGGGAGCACAGATACGCAGTATTTT. Protein product: CASSSHAGSTDTQYF.

J is TRBJ1-1 and V is TRBV30; D may be TRBD1 (6 bases). This CDR3 has 12 residues. Germline V CDR1 and CDR2: GTSNPN, SVGIG (reference sequence). Trimming shortened V by 4 bases and J by 11 bases, and 17 bases separated the two germline ends. CDR3: CAWTEGEYLAFF. The CDR3 DNA is TGTGCCTGGACCGAGGGGGAGTATTTGGCTTTCTTT. Together with reference TRBV30 and TRBJ1-1, the CDR3 gives the full variable domain: SQTIHQWPATLVQPVGSPLSLECTVEGTSNPNLYWYRQAAGRGLQLLFYSVGIGQISSEVPQNLSASRPQDRQFILSSKKLLLSDSGFYLCAWTEGEYLAFFGQGTRLTVV.

This clone has a handful of counts. The chain employs TRBV7-8 and TRBJ2-6, with D possibly matching TRBD2 (6 bases). Germline values: CDR1 SGHVS, CDR2 FQNEAQ. The V gene lost 0 bases and the J gene lost 1 base, with 13 bases spanning the gap. The CDR3 runs to 18 residues. The CDR3 bases are TGTGCCAGCAGCTTAGCGGAGGGGTCAGGATCTGGGGCCAACGTCCTGACTTTC. This sequence encodes CASSLAEGSGSGANVLTF.

In this sample, this clone turned up a few times. The chain couples TRBV5-6 to TRBJ2-7, with 8 bases lining up with TRBD1. Germline-derived CDR1 and CDR2 are SGHDT and YYEEEE. The CDR3 is made up of 16 amino acids. The V and J ends lost 4 bases and 2 bases, in that order; junction bases with no gene match: 11. The CDR3, as DNA: TGTGCCAGCAGCCTCGGGACAGGTCCTCCAACCTACGAGCAGTACTTC. The encoded protein is CASSLGTGPPTYEQYF.

Only a few counts were recorded for this clone. The V gene is TRBV4-3, the J gene TRBJ1-2, with D unresolved. V was shortened by 0 bases and J by 0 bases, with 11 bases between the two germline ends. Germline CDR1 reads LGHNA; CDR2 reads YSLEER. The CDR3 runs 16 residues. The CDR3 spells CASSQDLRPSNYGYTF. CDR3 nucleotide sequence: TGCGCCAGCAGCCAAGATCTCAGGCCTTCTAACTATGGCTACACCTTC.

The chain uses TRBV21-1 and TRBJ2-7; TRBD2, as called in the table, went unchecked against the DNA. TRBV21-1 is classified as a pseudogene. The CDR3 consists of 15 residues. CDR3 nucleotides: TGTGCCAGCAGCAAAAGACTAGCGGGAATATACGAGCAGTACTTC. This codes for CASSKRLAGIYEQYF.

The rearrangement joins TRBV19 to TRBJ2-3, with 8 nucleotides matching TRBD2. The germline CDR1 and CDR2 sequences are LNHDA and SQIVND (reference sequence). V shed 9 bases, J shed 2 bases, and the junction held 7 bases outside the gene matches. This CDR3 is built from 14 residues. The DNA of the CDR3 is TGTGCCAGCCCTAGCGGGTCTGCCACAGATACGCAGTATTTT. Translation: CASPSGSATDTQYF.

This clone was seen just once. The chain has TRBV19 and TRBJ2-1, with TRBD2 as a possible D gene (6 bases). Trimming cost V 3 bases and J 0 bases, with 9 bases left between them. Germline lookup yields CDR1 LNHDA and CDR2 SQIVND (reference sequence). The CDR3 spans 15 residues. The CDR3 sequence is CASSITSHSYNEQFF. For the CDR3, the DNA is TGTGCCAGTAGTATTACTAGCCACTCCTACAATGAGCAGTTCTTC.

The chain combines TRBV11-3 with TRBJ2-7, with TRBD2 matching 8 bases. J was trimmed by 0 bases and V by 1 base; bases with no gene match: 2. The germline V gene encodes CDR1 SGHNT and CDR2 YENEEA. CDR3 size: 15 residues. This CDR3 is CASSLAGGSSYEQYV. The CDR3 DNA reads TGTGCCAGCAGCTTAGCGGGAGGGAGCTCCTACGAGCAGTACGTC.

This clone was observed once. This chain links TRBV7-2 with TRBJ1-1; D ambiguous. Germline CDR1 is SGHTA and CDR2 is FQGNSA. The CDR3 has 13 amino acids. With 7 bases removed from V and 0 bases from J, the gap between germline ends came to 9 bases. CDR3 sequence reads: CASNPYLNTEAFF. CDR3 nucleotide sequence: TGTGCCAGCAACCCCTACCTGAACACTGAAGCTTTCTTT.

In nucleotides, the CDR3 is TGTGCCAGCAGTTTGACAGGATATGGCTACACCTTC. Protein sequence: CASSLTGYGYTF. J is TRBJ1-2 and V is TRBV28; tentative D call: TRBD1 (6 bases). The CDR3 sequence is 12 residues long. V dropped 3 bases and J dropped 5 bases, with 7 bases sitting between them. Germline assignment: CDR1 MDHEN and CDR2 SYDVKM.

V is TRBV4-2 and J is TRBJ2-1; 7 bases align to TRBD2. The germline V gene has CDR1 LGHNA and CDR2 YNFKEQ. The length of the CDR3 is 16 residues. Trimming at V came to 0 bases and at J to 3 bases, leaving 5 bases not matched to a gene. The CDR3 DNA is TGTGCCAGCAGCCAAGACTGGCTAGCGGACTACAATGAGCAGTTCTTC. Its protein is CASSQDWLADYNEQFF.